One sample yielded the 9 T cell receptor beta chains listed below, sequenced in a study of cytomegalovirus exposure and HLA in healthy donors. A multiplex PCR was run with 60 Vbeta primers and 13 Jbeta primers. Generated by immunoSEQ multiplex PCR, the TCRdb table keeps only in-frame clones and is missing some. The sample shows 200,000 to 300,000 clones, 80% to 90% of them seen only once. The sample was PBMCs. Receptor source: a woman aged 40 to 50 in good health and CMV-seropositive.

The V call is TRBV18, the J call TRBJ2-2; D possibly corresponds to TRBD1 (5 bases). Germline assignment: CDR1 KGHSH and CDR2 LQKENI. The CDR3 has 15 residues. Trimming shortened V by 3 bases and J by 5 bases, and 13 bases separated the two germline ends. CDR3 sequence (DNA): TGTGCCAGCTCACCGACAGATAAGGCAACCGGGGAGCTGTTTTTT. Amino acids: CASSPTDKATGELFF.

The rearrangement joins TRBV6-5 to TRBJ2-5; TRBD2 matches at 9 bases. The CDR3 is made up of 14 amino acids. The V gene's germline CDR1 is MNHEY and CDR2 SVGAGI. V was pared by 3 bases and J by 7 bases, with 6 bases of the junction left unmatched. The CDR3 nucleotides read TGTGCCAGCAGTTATTCGACAGCGGGGGGGACCCAGTACTTC. Residues: CASSYSTAGGTQYF.

This chain uses TRBV28 with TRBJ2-7; 8 bases fit TRBD2. The V gene's germline CDR1 is MDHEN and CDR2 SYDVKM. V shed 6 bases, J shed 3 bases, and the junction held 7 bases outside the gene matches. CDR3 length equals 14 residues. CDR3 loop: CASRPSGSIYEQYF. The CDR3 DNA reads as TGTGCCAGCAGGCCGAGCGGGAGTATCTACGAGCAGTACTTC.

This clone was counted between two and nine times. The genes are TRBV6-5 and TRBJ2-3; D unresolved. The CDR3 is 15 amino acids. V was shortened by 5 bases and J by 5 bases, with 17 bases between the two germline ends. Germline-derived CDR1 and CDR2 are MNHEY and SVGAGI. CDR3 amino acids: CASSPYKLEKDTQYF. The CDR3 nucleotides are TGTGCCAGCAGTCCATATAAGCTGGAGAAAGATACGCAGTATTTT.

The rearrangement links TRBV7-9 to TRBJ2-7; D might be TRBD1 (6 bases). Germline-derived CDR1 and CDR2 are SEHNR and FQNEAQ (reference sequence). There are 12 residues in the CDR3. The CDR3 spells CSAQGQGYEQYF. The CDR3 DNA reads TGTTCCGCACAGGGACAAGGATACGAGCAGTACTTC.

This sequence joins TRBV10-3 and TRBJ1-2, with 8 bases that match TRBD1. Germline CDR1 ENHRY, CDR2 SYGVKD. The CDR3 totals 13 residues. Trimming removed 11 bases from V and 8 bases from J; junction bases left unmatched: 13. CDR3 sequence (DNA): TGTGCCGCGAAACAGGGGGAGGAAGCCGGCTACACCTTC. Translation: CAAKQGEEAGYTF.

This clone came up once. The rearrangement joins TRBV9 to TRBJ2-1, with a possible D match to TRBD2 (6 bases). The CDR3 is made up of 14 amino acids. The V and J ends lost 5 bases and 9 bases respectively, with 18 bases between them. Germline V gives CDR1 SGDLS, CDR2 YYNGEE. The chain's CDR3 is CASRARLDGGEQFF. The CDR3 DNA sequence: TGTGCCAGCAGGGCTAGACTAGACGGAGGTGAGCAGTTCTTC.

The J gene is TRBJ2-7, the V gene TRBV11-2; D might be TRBD2 (5 bases). Trimming took 1 base from V and 4 from J, leaving 14 bases between them. This CDR3 comprises 15 residues. CDR1 and CDR2 (germline): SGHAT, FQNNGV. DNA of the CDR3: TGTGCCAGCAGCTTAGTACACGGGAAGGAGTACGAGCAGTACTTC. Amino acid sequence: CASSLVHGKEYEQYF.

This chain links TRBV30 with TRBJ2-4; tentative D call: TRBD2 (6 bases). This CDR3 contains 12 residues. CDR1 is GTSNPN and CDR2 is SVGIG in the germline V gene (reference sequence). Trimming left V 2 bases short and J 7 bases short, with 9 bases between. The CDR3 sequence is CAWSSSGNIQYF. CDR3 DNA sequence: TGTGCCTGGAGTTCGAGCGGGAACATTCAGTACTTC.